Below, 19 T cell receptor beta chains from the same sample are listed, as sequenced in a study of CD8 T cells in ankylosing spondylitis (dated by TCRdb to about 2017). Library preparation used 5' RACE. The sequencing machine was an Illumina HiSeq 2500. The raw public reads went through TCRdb reprocessing: fastp at Q25, MiXCR clone calling, in-frame beta chains kept. Identical CDR3 protein sequences are pooled into one entry, listed with their most common genes and DNA. Recorded for this sample are about 360,000 distinct CDR3 sequences; approximately 22% of them occurred a single time. Jointly, the top ten make up roughly 14% of the sample. The sequenced sample was blood, either unsorted or a sorted T cell fraction (not recorded which). Every receptor here comes from a male donor with ankylosing spondylitis or in good health (not recorded which).

This clonotype was picked up many times. The V and J genes are TRBV12-3 or TRBV12-4 and TRBJ1-5, with D perhaps matching TRBD1 (5 bases). V shed 7 bases and J shed 3 bases, with 16 bases lying between them. The CDR3 length is 15 residues. The CDR3 is CASTLGAGYNQPQHF. The CDR3 nucleotides read TGTGCCAGCACCCTAGGGGCAGGGTACAATCAGCCCCAGCATTTT.

The chain recombines TRBV6-6 with TRBJ2-5; possible D gene TRBD1, 6 bases. CDR1 is MNHNY, CDR2 SVGAGI, per germline (reference sequence). The CDR3 is 13 residues long. V lost 7 bases, J lost 5 bases, and 14 bases lay in between. CDR3 coding DNA: TGTGCCAGCACCCAGGGAAGGGGGGAGACCCAGTACTTC. This codes for CASTQGRGETQYF.

The V call is TRBV30, the J call TRBJ2-7; the match to TRBD1 covers 9 bases. V shed 4 bases, J shed 7 bases, and the junction held 2 bases outside the gene matches. The CDR3 runs to 11 residues. Germline assignment: CDR1 GTSNPN and CDR2 SVGIG (reference sequence). In DNA, the CDR3 is TGTGCCTGGACGACAGGGGGAGAGCAGTACTTC. Protein product: CAWTTGGEQYF.

The chain carries TRBV20-1 and TRBJ2-3; 10 nucleotides agree with TRBD1. This CDR3 contains 15 residues. Germline V gene data show CDR1 as DFQATT and CDR2 as SNEGSKA (reference sequence). The V and J ends lost 3 bases and 5 bases, in that order; junction bases with no gene match: 8. The CDR3 bases are TGCAGTGCTAGCCTGACAGGGGGCGGAGGAGATACGCAGTATTTT. This codes for CSASLTGGGGDTQYF.

Only a few counts were recorded for this clonotype. The rearrangement links TRBV12-3 or TRBV12-4 to TRBJ2-1, with a possible D match to TRBD2 (6 bases). The CDR3 runs to 16 residues. The V end lost 4 bases, the J end lost 4 bases, and 17 bases lay between the germline ends. The CDR3 reads CASSSPSILAYNEQFF. CDR3 coding DNA: TGTGCCAGCAGTTCGCCGAGTATACTAGCATACAATGAGCAGTTCTTC.

This clonotype was observed once. The chain combines TRBV7-6 with TRBJ2-3; no firm D call. The germline CDR1 and CDR2 sequences are SGHVS and FNYEAQ. Trimming left V 5 bases short and J 6 bases short, with 15 bases between. This CDR3 region has 14 residues. CDR3 nucleotide sequence: TGTGCCAGCAGCACCCGGACCTCCCGGGATACGCAGTATTTT. Translation: CASSTRTSRDTQYF.

Written as DNA, the CDR3 is TGTGCCAGCAGCCGCCCAACTAGGATATCATACAATGAGCAGTTCTTC. This sequence encodes CASSRPTRISYNEQFF. The chain has TRBV27 and TRBJ2-1, with D possibly matching TRBD2 (5 bases). Trimming left V 6 bases short and J 4 bases short, with 19 bases between. This CDR3 contains 16 residues. Per germline, CDR1 MNHEY and CDR2 SMNVEV (reference sequence).

The CDR3 is CASTPEGWNGELFF. CDR3 DNA: TGTGCCAGCACCCCGGAAGGGTGGAACGGGGAGCTGTTTTTT. The chain is built from TRBV6-1 and TRBJ2-2; no clear D gene. V was clipped by 7 bases and J by 7 bases, with 16 bases between them. Germline CDR1 is MNHNS and CDR2 is SASEGT. This CDR3 is built from 14 residues.

On this clonotype: One end of the junction does not line up with germline, which may come from a read error. V gene TRBV7-7 combines with J gene TRBJ2-5; TRBD2 agrees at 9 bases. Germline CDR1 SSHAT, CDR2 FNYEAQ (reference sequence). This CDR3 has 15 amino acids. CDR3 coding DNA: TGTGCTAGCATAACAGGGCGACTAGCGGAAGAGACCCAGTACTTC. It yields the protein CASITGRLAEETQYF.

This clonotype was observed a few times. The genes are TRBV5-6 and TRBJ2-1, with no clear D. Germline V gives CDR1 SGHDT, CDR2 YYEEEE. CDR3 size: 13 residues. The V end was cut by 4 bases, the J end by 2 bases, with 7 bases between. The CDR3 DNA reads as TGTGCCAGCAGCCCGAACCCCTACAATGAGCAGTTCTTC. Translated, it gives CASSPNPYNEQFF.

The V gene is TRBV29-1, the J gene TRBJ2-1, with TRBD2 matching over 7 bases. This CDR3 region has 15 residues. V gave up 0 bases and J gave up 8 bases; unmatched junction bases: 10. Germline CDR1 reads SQVTM; CDR2 reads ANQGSEA. CDR3 loop: CSVEEGGPTRDEQFF. CDR3 bases: TGCAGCGTTGAAGAGGGAGGGCCCACTCGGGATGAGCAGTTCTTC.

The genes are TRBV20-1 and TRBJ2-3; the match to TRBD2 covers 12 bases. V lost 1 base, J lost 1 base, and 6 bases stayed unmatched. The CDR3 totals 17 residues. Germline assignment: CDR1 DFQATT and CDR2 SNEGSKA (reference sequence). CDR3 sequence: CSARALRLAGGTDTQYF. CDR3 nucleotide sequence: TGCAGTGCTAGAGCCCTCAGACTAGCGGGGGGCACAGATACGCAGTATTTT.

This clonotype appeared a few times. The V call is TRBV28, the J call TRBJ2-7; perhaps TRBD1 as D (6 bases). CDR1 is MDHEN and CDR2 is SYDVKM in the germline V gene. Trimming stripped 3 bases from V and 3 bases from J, with 12 bases between. The CDR3 is 14 amino acids. The CDR3 coding sequence is TGTGCCAGCAGTTTCCGACAGGCGCTCTACGAGCAGTACTTC. This gives the protein CASSFRQALYEQYF.

This clonotype was found a few times. The gene calls are TRBV11-2 and TRBJ2-1; D ambiguous. CDR1 and CDR2 (germline): SGHAT, FQNNGV. V lost 4 bases, J lost 6 bases, and 10 bases lay in between. The CDR3 extends over 13 amino acids. CDR3 nucleotide sequence: TGTGCCAGCAGCTACCCTCTGATCAATGAGCAGTTCTTC. Translation: CASSYPLINEQFF.

The chain carries TRBV7-9 and TRBJ2-5; 11 positions match TRBD1. CDR1 and CDR2 (germline): SEHNR, FQNEAQ (reference sequence). J was trimmed by 3 bases and V by 7 bases; bases with no gene match: 7. The CDR3 runs 15 residues. The CDR3 DNA reads as TGTGCCAGCACCCCCCGGACAGGGGGCAAAGAGACCCAGTACTTC. Translated, it gives CASTPRTGGKETQYF. The variable domain in full, with the rest retrieved from reference TRBV7-9 and TRBJ2-5, is DTGVSQNPRHKITKRGQNVTFRCDPISEHNRLYWYRQTLGQGPEFLTYFQNEAQLEKSRLLSDRFSAERPKGSFSTLEIQRTEQGDSAMYLCASTPRTGGKETQYFGPGTRLLVL.

The chain is built from TRBV12-3 or TRBV12-4 and TRBJ2-7; D uncertain. V was clipped by 2 bases and J by 7 bases, with 15 bases between them. This CDR3 region has 14 residues. The CDR3 nucleotides are TGTGCCAGCAGTTTAAGAACATCGGCTTCGGAGCAGTACTTC. This encodes CASSLRTSASEQYF.

Only a few counts were recorded for this clonotype. V gene TRBV3-1 combines with J gene TRBJ2-7; D gene ambiguous. Trimming took off 0 bases at V and 2 bases at J, with 11 bases between the two ends. Germline loops: CDR1 LGHDT, CDR2 YNNKEL (reference sequence). This CDR3 is built from 15 residues. CDR3: CASSQELHPAYEQYF. The CDR3 nucleotides read TGTGCCAGCAGCCAAGAGTTACACCCTGCCTACGAGCAGTACTTC.

The chain recombines TRBV12-3 or TRBV12-4 with TRBJ2-5; perhaps TRBD2 as D (6 bases). V was shortened by 7 bases and J by 4 bases, with 13 bases between the two germline ends. The CDR3 runs to 13 residues. In DNA, the CDR3 is TGTGCCAGCACCAGGGAGGTGAGAGAGACCCAGTACTTC. Protein: CASTREVRETQYF.

V usage is TRBV10-3 and J usage is TRBJ2-3; 12 nucleotides agree with TRBD2. The V gene's germline CDR1 is ENHRY and CDR2 SYGVKD. The J segment lost 7 bases and the V segment lost 6 bases, leaving 8 bases of the junction unmatched. This CDR3 spans 15 amino acids. The CDR3 loop is CAIRRLAGDPNTQYF. CDR3 nucleotide sequence: TGTGCCATCAGGCGACTAGCGGGGGATCCTAATACGCAGTATTTT.